What follows are 24 T cell receptor beta chains derived from one specimen sequenced in a study of cytomegalovirus exposure and HLA in healthy donors. PCR primers comprised 60 Vbeta and 13 Jbeta primers. Using immunoSEQ multiplex PCR, the repertoire was profiled, and TCRdb retains in-frame clones only, with some absent. The sample lists almost 200,000 clones; about 80% were seen once. The sample consisted of PBMCs. Source of these receptors: a man younger than 45 in good health and CMV-seronegative.

This clone has only a few counts. This sequence joins TRBV4-1 and TRBJ2-7; D is perhaps TRBD1 (8 bases). The ends were cut back, 0 bases at V and 4 bases at J, with 22 bases in the middle. The CDR3 sequence is 18 residues long. Germline V gives CDR1 MGHRA, CDR2 YSYEKL. DNA for the CDR3: TGCGCCAGCAGCCAAGAGGGGGGGACAGGTATTTCCTGGTACGAGCAGTACTTC. Amino acids: CASSQEGGTGISWYEQYF.

The genes are TRBV25-1 and TRBJ1-4; no clear D gene. The CDR3 is 13 residues long. The germline CDR1 and CDR2 sequences are MGHDK and SYGVNS. Trimming cost V 3 bases and J 7 bases, with 9 bases left between them. The CDR3 loop reads CASSDGIGEKLFF. The CDR3 DNA reads TGTGCCAGCAGTGACGGGATCGGTGAAAAACTGTTTTTT.

The CDR3 DNA is TGTGCTAGTGGAAAAGGACAGGTCGAGGGCTACACCTTC. Translated: CASGKGQVEGYTF. The rearrangement uses TRBV12-5 and TRBJ1-2; TRBD1 agrees at 7 bases. The germline V gene encodes CDR1 LGHNT and CDR2 FRNRAP. This CDR3 is built from 13 residues. V shed 6 bases and J 8 bases; nucleotides not matched to a gene: 9.

In this sample, this clone turned up many times. The chain recombines TRBV2 with TRBJ2-6, with D perhaps TRBD2 (5 bases). Per germline, CDR1 SNHLY and CDR2 FYNNEI. The V and J ends lost 6 bases and 3 bases respectively, with 9 bases between them. The CDR3 contains 14 residues. CDR3 nucleotide sequence: TGTGCCAGCAGGGGTGGAGGTGGGGCCAACGTCCTGACTTTC. This codes for CASRGGGGANVLTF.

The V call is TRBV27, the J call TRBJ2-7; possibly TRBD1 for D (6 bases). CDR3 size: 14 residues. Per the germline V gene, CDR1 is MNHEY and CDR2 is SMNVEV (reference sequence). The ends were cut back, 1 base at V and 3 bases at J, with 10 bases in the middle. This CDR3 is CASSLWGPNYEQYF. CDR3 in DNA: TGTGCCAGCAGTTTATGGGGGCCTAACTACGAGCAGTACTTC.

This chain joins TRBV6-5 and TRBJ2-7; 8 nucleotides line up with TRBD2. V lost 6 bases to trimming and J lost 3 bases; unmatched junction nucleotides: 4. This CDR3 has 13 amino acids. CDR1 is MNHEY and CDR2 is SVGAGI in the germline V gene. The CDR3 DNA follows: TGTGCCAGCAGAACCGGGACTAGCTACGAGCAGTACTTC. Its translation is CASRTGTSYEQYF.

The J gene is TRBJ2-2, the V gene TRBV4-2; the match to TRBD2 covers 14 bases. J gave up 6 bases and V 3 bases, and 9 bases lay outside the gene matches. This CDR3 comprises 18 residues. CDR1 is LGHNA and CDR2 is YNFKEQ in the germline V gene. The CDR3 coding sequence is TGTGCCAGCAGCCACGGGACTAGCGGGAGTCCTTCGGCCGGGGAGCTGTTTTTT. Encoded protein: CASSHGTSGSPSAGELFF.

The chain employs TRBV7-9 and TRBJ2-2, with 11 bases that match TRBD2. From germline, CDR1 is SEHNR and CDR2 FQNEAQ (reference sequence). J was trimmed by 0 bases and V by 3 bases; bases with no gene match: 6. This CDR3 comprises 18 residues. The CDR3 nucleotides read TGTGCCAGCAGCTTCCGGACTAGCGGGCGAGCGAACACCGGGGAGCTGTTTTTT. This gives the protein CASSFRTSGRANTGELFF.

The chain joins TRBV5-1 to TRBJ2-7, with D unresolved. The CDR3 consists of 13 residues. Germline loops: CDR1 SGHRS, CDR2 YFSETQ. Between the trimmed V and J ends, which lost 4 bases and 5 bases, there was a span of 13 bases. The CDR3 nucleotides are TGCGCCAGCAGCCCAACCTCTATTGACGAGCAGTACTTC. This encodes CASSPTSIDEQYF. The entire variable domain, with the rest obtained from reference TRBV5-1 and TRBJ2-7, is as follows: KAGVTQTPRYLIKTRGQQVTLSCSPISGHRSVSWYQQTPGQGLQFLFEYFSETQRNKGNFPGRFSGRQFSNSRSEMNVSTLELGDSALYLCASSPTSIDEQYFGPGTRLTVT.

The chain is built from TRBV11-2 and TRBJ2-2; D is perhaps TRBD2 (6 bases). The CDR3 is 18 amino acids. Trimming removed 5 bases at V and 1 base at J, with 20 bases between. Germline assignment: CDR1 SGHAT and CDR2 FQNNGV. CDR3 sequence: CASSPEPGSSENTGELFF. The DNA of the CDR3 is TGTGCCAGCAGCCCCGAACCCGGCTCTAGCGAGAACACCGGGGAGCTGTTTTTT.

The genes are TRBV6-1 and TRBJ1-6; D remains unclear. Germline lookup yields CDR1 MNHNS and CDR2 SASEGT. There are 13 residues in the CDR3. V lost 6 bases to trimming and J lost 7 bases, with 10 bases between them. The CDR3 region has the DNA TGTGCCAGCAGGGACGGGGAAAATTCACCCCTCCACTTT. It translates to CASRDGENSPLHF.

The genes are TRBV5-4 and TRBJ1-6; no firm D call. V shed 4 bases and J shed 0 bases, with 11 bases lying between them. Germline V gene lookup returns CDR1 SGHNT and CDR2 YYREEE (reference sequence). The CDR3 has 16 residues. CDR3 sequence: CASSRQASSYNSPLHF. The CDR3 DNA reads as TGTGCCAGCAGCCGGCAGGCGAGCTCCTATAATTCACCCCTCCACTTT.

The rearrangement links TRBV9 to TRBJ2-2; 7 nucleotides agree with TRBD1. V was pared by 4 bases and J by 2 bases, with 8 bases of the junction left unmatched. The CDR3 length is 16 residues. Germline V gene lookup returns CDR1 SGDLS and CDR2 YYNGEE. The chain's CDR3 is CASSPSGTVNTGELFF. The CDR3 bases are TGTGCCAGCAGCCCCTCCGGGACAGTCAACACCGGGGAGCTGTTTTTT.

The chain has TRBV27 and TRBJ2-1, with TRBD2 identical over 9 bases. The germline gives CDR1 MNHEY, CDR2 SMNVEV (reference sequence). V trimming: 8 bases; J trimming: 2 bases; junction bases outside the gene matches: 4. The CDR3 runs 14 residues. The CDR3 here is CASGAGGAYNEQFF. The CDR3 DNA follows: TGTGCCAGCGGGGCGGGAGGGGCCTACAATGAGCAGTTCTTC.

The chain couples TRBV19 to TRBJ1-5, with TRBD1 matching 11 bases. CDR1 and CDR2 from the germline V gene are LNHDA and SQIVND (reference sequence). The CDR3 runs 16 residues. Germline trimming cut 3 bases from V and 7 bases from J; bases unmatched to any gene: 8. CDR3 sequence reads: CASSIGRTGGSQPQHF. The DNA of the CDR3 is TGTGCCAGTAGTATTGGTAGGACAGGGGGCAGCCAGCCCCAGCATTTT.

CDR3 loop: CAISGLAGAYNEQFF. DNA of the CDR3: TGTGCCATCTCTGGACTAGCGGGAGCCTACAATGAGCAGTTCTTC. This chain joins TRBV10-3 and TRBJ2-1, with TRBD2 matching 13 bases. CDR3 length: 15 amino acids. Germline lookup yields CDR1 ENHRY and CDR2 SYGVKD. The trim removed 8 bases at V and 2 bases at J, leaving 3 bases unmatched.

This clone was detected only a few times. The chain's CDR3 is CASSPYLTSGFQETQYF. The CDR3 nucleotides read TGTGCCAGCAGTCCCTACCTCACTAGCGGGTTCCAAGAGACCCAGTACTTC. V is TRBV28 and J is TRBJ2-5; TRBD2 matches at 9 bases. V dropped 5 bases and J dropped 1; count of bases not matched to a gene: 11. The CDR3 runs 17 residues. The germline V gene has CDR1 MDHEN and CDR2 SYDVKM.

The genes are TRBV9 and TRBJ2-7, with a weak D call TRBD2 (6 bases). The CDR3 spans 13 residues. V lost 5 bases and J 3 bases, leaving 12 bases between the germline ends. Germline CDR1 and CDR2: SGDLS and YYNGEE. CDR3 region: CASSFSGNYEQYF. CDR3 coding DNA: TGTGCCAGCAGTTTTAGCGGAAACTACGAGCAGTACTTC. Based on the CDR3 plus reference TRBV9 and TRBJ2-7, the full variable domain is DSGVTQTPKHLITATGQRVTLRCSPRSGDLSVYWYQQSLDQGLQFLIQYYNGEERAKGNILERFSAQQFPDLHSELNLSSLELGDSALYFCASSFSGNYEQYFGPGTRLTVT.

The chain is built from TRBV6-1 and TRBJ2-7, with 7 bases that match TRBD2. The CDR3 has 14 residues. The germline gives CDR1 MNHNS, CDR2 SASEGT. V dropped 6 bases and J dropped 0; count of bases not matched to a gene: 5. The CDR3 nucleotides are TGTGCCAGCAGGGGACTACCGAACTCCTACGAGCAGTACTTC. This codes for CASRGLPNSYEQYF.

This clone was detected only a few times. J is TRBJ1-2 and V is TRBV14; 8 bases align to TRBD1. Trimming took 4 bases from V and 1 from J; bases not matched to a gene: 11. The CDR3 runs to 17 residues. Germline V CDR1 and CDR2: SGHDN, FVKESK. CDR3 DNA sequence: TGTGCCAGCAGCCCCCCTTTGGTACAGGGGGTTAACTATGGCTACACCTTC. Amino acid sequence: CASSPPLVQGVNYGYTF.

The gene calls are TRBV28 and TRBJ2-2, with D perhaps matching TRBD1 (6 bases). There are 15 residues in the CDR3. V lost 1 base and J lost 5, with 11 bases in between. The germline gives CDR1 MDHEN, CDR2 SYDVKM. The DNA for the CDR3 is TGTGCCAGCAGTTTATTGTCAGGGGAGACCGGGGAGCTGTTTTTT. It encodes CASSLLSGETGELFF.

This clone appeared a single time. The chain couples TRBV28 to TRBJ2-7, with D possibly TRBD1 on 5 matching bases. Germline assignment: CDR1 MDHEN and CDR2 SYDVKM. There are 13 residues in the CDR3. The V and J ends lost 6 bases and 1 base respectively, with 10 bases between them. CDR3 nucleotide sequence: TGTGCCAGCAGATTAGGGGCGTCCTACGAGCAGTACTTC. Translated, it gives CASRLGASYEQYF. Variable domain in full (rest from reference TRBV28 and TRBJ2-7): DVKVTQSSRYLVKRTGEKVFLECVQDMDHENMFWYRQDPGLGLRLIYFSYDVKMKEKGDIPEGYSVSREKKERFSLILESASTNQTSMYLCASRLGASYEQYFGPGTRLTVT.

The chain joins TRBV6-6 to TRBJ1-4; TRBD1 aligns across 11 bases. The V segment lost 4 bases and the J segment 11 bases; nucleotides outside the gene matches: 9. The CDR3 has 15 amino acids. Germline V CDR1 and CDR2: MNHNY, SVGAGI (reference sequence). The CDR3 DNA reads as TGTGCCAGCAGTTCCATGGGACAGGGGGGGAGGAAACTGTTTTTT. Translated: CASSSMGQGGRKLFF.

In its sample, this clone was seen a few times. The gene calls are TRBV5-4 and TRBJ2-1, with 12 bases that match TRBD1. The V gene's germline CDR1 is SGHNT and CDR2 YYREEE (reference sequence). V was pared by 4 bases and J by 7 bases, with 3 bases of the junction left unmatched. The CDR3 covers 14 residues. The DNA of the CDR3 is TGTGCCAGCAGCCAGGGACAGGGGGCGAATGAGCAGTTCTTC. Amino acids: CASSQGQGANEQFF.